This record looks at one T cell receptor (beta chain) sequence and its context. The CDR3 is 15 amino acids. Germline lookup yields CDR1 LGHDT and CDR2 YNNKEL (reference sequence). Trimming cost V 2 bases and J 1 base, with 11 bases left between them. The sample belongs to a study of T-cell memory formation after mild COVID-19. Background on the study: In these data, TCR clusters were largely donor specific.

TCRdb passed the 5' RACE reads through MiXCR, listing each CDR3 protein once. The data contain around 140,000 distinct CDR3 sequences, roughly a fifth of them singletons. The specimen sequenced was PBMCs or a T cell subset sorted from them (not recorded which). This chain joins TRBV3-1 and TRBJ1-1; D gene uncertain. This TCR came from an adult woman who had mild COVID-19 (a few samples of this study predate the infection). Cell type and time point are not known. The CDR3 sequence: CASSQPGRSNTEAFF. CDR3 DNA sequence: TGTGCCAGCAGCCAACCTGGACGGTCGAACACTGAAGCTTTCTTT. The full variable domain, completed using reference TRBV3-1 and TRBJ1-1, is DTAVSQTPKYLVTQMGNDKSIKCEQNLGHDTMYWYKQDSKKFLKIMFSYNNKELIINETVPNRFSPKSPDKAHLNLHINSLELGDSAVYFCASSQPGRSNTEAFFGQGTRLTVV.